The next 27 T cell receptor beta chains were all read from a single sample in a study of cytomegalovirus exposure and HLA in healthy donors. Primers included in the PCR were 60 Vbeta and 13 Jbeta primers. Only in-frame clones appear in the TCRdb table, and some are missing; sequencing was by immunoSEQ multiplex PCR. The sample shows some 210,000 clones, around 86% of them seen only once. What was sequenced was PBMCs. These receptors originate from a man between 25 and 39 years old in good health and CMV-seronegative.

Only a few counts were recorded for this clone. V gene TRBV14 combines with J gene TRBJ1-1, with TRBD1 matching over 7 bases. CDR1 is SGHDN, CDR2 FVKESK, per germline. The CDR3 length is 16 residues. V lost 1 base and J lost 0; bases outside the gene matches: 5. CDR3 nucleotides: TGTGCCAGCAGCCAAGCCCACCAGGGGGTGAACACTGAAGCTTTCTTT. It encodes CASSQAHQGVNTEAFF.

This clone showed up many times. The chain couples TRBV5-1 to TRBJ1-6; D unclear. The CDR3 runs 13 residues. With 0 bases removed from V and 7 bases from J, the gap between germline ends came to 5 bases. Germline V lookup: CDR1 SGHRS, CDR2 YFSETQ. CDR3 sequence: CASSLVQNSPLHF. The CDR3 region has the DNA TGCGCCAGCAGCTTGGTTCAGAATTCACCCCTCCACTTT.

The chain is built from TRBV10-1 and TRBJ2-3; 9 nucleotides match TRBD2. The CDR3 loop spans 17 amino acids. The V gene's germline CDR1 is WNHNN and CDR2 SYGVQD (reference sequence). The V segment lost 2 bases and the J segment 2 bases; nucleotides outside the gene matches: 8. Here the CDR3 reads CASSEAGLARNTDTQYF. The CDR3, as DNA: TGCGCCAGCAGTGAGGCCGGACTAGCGAGGAACACAGATACGCAGTATTTT.

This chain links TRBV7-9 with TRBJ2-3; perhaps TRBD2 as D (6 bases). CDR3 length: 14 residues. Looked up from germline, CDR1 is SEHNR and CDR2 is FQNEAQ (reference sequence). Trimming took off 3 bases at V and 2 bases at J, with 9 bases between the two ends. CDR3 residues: CASSLEGTTDTQYF. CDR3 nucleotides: TGTGCCAGCAGCTTGGAGGGAACCACAGATACGCAGTATTTT.

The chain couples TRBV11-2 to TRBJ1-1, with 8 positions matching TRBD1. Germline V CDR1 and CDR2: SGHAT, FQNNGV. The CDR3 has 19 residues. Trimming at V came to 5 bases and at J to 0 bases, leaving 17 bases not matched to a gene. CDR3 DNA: TGTGCCAGCAGCCATATCGTAGGCGGGACAGGATCGATGAACACTGAAGCTTTCTTT. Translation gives CASSHIVGGTGSMNTEAFF. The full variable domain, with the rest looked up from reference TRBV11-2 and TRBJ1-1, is EAGVAQSPRYKIIEKRQSVAFWCNPISGHATLYWYQQILGQGPKLLIQFQNNGVVDDSQLPKDRFSAERLKGVDSTLKIQPAKLEDSAVYLCASSHIVGGTGSMNTEAFFGQGTRLTVV.

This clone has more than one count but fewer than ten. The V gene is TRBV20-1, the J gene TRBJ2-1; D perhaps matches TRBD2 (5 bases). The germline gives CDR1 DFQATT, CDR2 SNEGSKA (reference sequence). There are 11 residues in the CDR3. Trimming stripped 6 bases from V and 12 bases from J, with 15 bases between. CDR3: CSAPLGGLQFF. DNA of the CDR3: TGCAGTGCACCCCTGGGCGGGTTGCAGTTCTTC.

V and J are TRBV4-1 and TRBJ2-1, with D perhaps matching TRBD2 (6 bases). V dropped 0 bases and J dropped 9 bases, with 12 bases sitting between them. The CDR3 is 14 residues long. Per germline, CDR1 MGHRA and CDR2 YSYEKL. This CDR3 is CASSQDGRGFEQFF. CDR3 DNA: TGCGCCAGCAGCCAAGACGGCCGGGGGTTTGAGCAGTTCTTC.

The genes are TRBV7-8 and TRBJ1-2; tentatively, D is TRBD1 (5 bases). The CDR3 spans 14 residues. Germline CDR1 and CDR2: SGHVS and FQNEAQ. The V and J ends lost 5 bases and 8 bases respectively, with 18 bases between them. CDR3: CASSGRGQRGGYTF. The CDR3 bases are TGTGCCAGCAGCGGGCGGGGCCAACGCGGGGGCTACACCTTC.

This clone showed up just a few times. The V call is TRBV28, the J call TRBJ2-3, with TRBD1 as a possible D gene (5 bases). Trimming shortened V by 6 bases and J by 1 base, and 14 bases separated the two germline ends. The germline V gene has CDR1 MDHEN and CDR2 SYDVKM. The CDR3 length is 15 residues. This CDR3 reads CASRDTGSRTDTQYF. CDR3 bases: TGTGCCAGCAGGGATACAGGTTCTCGCACAGATACGCAGTATTTT. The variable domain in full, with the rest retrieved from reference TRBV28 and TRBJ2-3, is DVKVTQSSRYLVKRTGEKVFLECVQDMDHENMFWYRQDPGLGLRLIYFSYDVKMKEKGDIPEGYSVSREKKERFSLILESASTNQTSMYLCASRDTGSRTDTQYFGPGTRLTVL.

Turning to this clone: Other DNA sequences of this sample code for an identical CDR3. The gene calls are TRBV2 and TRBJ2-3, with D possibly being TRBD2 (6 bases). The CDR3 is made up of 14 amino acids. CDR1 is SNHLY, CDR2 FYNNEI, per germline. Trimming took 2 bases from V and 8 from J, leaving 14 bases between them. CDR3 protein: CASSERWDSLTQYF. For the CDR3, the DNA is TGTGCCAGCAGTGAACGGTGGGACTCCCTTACGCAGTATTTT.

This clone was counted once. This chain's CDR3 is CASSDRRTGNTDTQYF. The CDR3 bases are TGTGCCAGCAGCGATAGGCGAACGGGAAACACAGATACGCAGTATTTT. The chain has TRBV7-9 and TRBJ2-3; D possibly corresponds to TRBD2 (5 bases). The V end lost 5 bases, the J end lost 2 bases, and 17 bases lay between the germline ends. The CDR3 has 16 amino acids. From germline, CDR1 is SEHNR and CDR2 FQNEAQ (reference sequence).

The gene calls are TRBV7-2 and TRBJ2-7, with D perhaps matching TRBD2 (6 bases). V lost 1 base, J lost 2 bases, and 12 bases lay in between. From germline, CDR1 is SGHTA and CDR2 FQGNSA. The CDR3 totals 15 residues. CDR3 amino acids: CASSLGGTGAYEQYF. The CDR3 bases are TGTGCCAGCAGCTTAGGTGGGACGGGGGCCTACGAGCAGTACTTC.

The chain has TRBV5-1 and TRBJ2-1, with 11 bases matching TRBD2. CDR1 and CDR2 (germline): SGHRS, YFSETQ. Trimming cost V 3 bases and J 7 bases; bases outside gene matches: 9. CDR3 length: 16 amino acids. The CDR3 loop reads CASSSISGRAANEQFF. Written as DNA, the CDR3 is TGCGCCAGCAGCTCCATTAGCGGGAGGGCCGCGAATGAGCAGTTCTTC.

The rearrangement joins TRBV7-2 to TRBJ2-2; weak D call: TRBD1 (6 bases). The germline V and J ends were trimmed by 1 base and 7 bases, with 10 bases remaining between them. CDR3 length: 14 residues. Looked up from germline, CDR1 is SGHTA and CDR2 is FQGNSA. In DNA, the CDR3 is TGTGCCAGCAGCTTAGGACAGGATCACGGGGAGCTGTTTTTT. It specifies CASSLGQDHGELFF.

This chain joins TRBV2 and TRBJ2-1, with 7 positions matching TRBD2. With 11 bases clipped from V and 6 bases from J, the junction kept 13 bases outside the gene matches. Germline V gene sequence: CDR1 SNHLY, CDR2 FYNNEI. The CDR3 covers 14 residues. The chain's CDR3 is CAASGGFAPNEQFF. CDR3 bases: TGTGCCGCCTCGGGAGGTTTCGCCCCCAATGAGCAGTTCTTC.

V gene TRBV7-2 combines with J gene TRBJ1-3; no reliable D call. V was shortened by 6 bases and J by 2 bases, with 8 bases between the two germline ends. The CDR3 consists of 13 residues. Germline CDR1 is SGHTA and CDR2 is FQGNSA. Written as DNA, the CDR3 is TGTGCCAGCAGTCCTCGGGCTGGAAACACCATATATTTT. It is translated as CASSPRAGNTIYF.

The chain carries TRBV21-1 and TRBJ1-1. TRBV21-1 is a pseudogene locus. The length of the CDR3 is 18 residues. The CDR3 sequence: CASSKISGQRGCRGGGFF. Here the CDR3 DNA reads TGTGCCAGCAGCAAAATAAGTGGGCAACGGGGTTGCCGTGGTGGAGGTTTCTTT.

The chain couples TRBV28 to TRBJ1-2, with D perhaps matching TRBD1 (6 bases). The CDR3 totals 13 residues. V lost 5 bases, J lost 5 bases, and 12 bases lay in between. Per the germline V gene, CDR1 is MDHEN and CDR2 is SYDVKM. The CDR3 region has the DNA TGTGCCAGCAGTCCCACAGGGATGTATGGCTACACCTTC. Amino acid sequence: CASSPTGMYGYTF.

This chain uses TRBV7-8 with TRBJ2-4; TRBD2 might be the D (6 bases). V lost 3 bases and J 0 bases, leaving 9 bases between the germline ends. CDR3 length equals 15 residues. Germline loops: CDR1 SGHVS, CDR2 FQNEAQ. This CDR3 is CASSLEGLAKNIQYF. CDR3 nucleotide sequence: TGTGCCAGCAGCTTGGAGGGGCTAGCCAAAAACATTCAGTACTTC.

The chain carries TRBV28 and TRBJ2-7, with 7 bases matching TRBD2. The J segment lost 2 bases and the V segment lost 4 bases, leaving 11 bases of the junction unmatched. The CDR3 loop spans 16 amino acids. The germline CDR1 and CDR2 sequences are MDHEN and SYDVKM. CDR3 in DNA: TGTGCCAGCAGTTCTGATTTAGCGGGCACTACCTACGAGCAGTACTTC. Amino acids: CASSSDLAGTTYEQYF. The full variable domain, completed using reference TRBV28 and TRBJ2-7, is DVKVTQSSRYLVKRTGEKVFLECVQDMDHENMFWYRQDPGLGLRLIYFSYDVKMKEKGDIPEGYSVSREKKERFSLILESASTNQTSMYLCASSSDLAGTTYEQYFGPGTRLTVT.

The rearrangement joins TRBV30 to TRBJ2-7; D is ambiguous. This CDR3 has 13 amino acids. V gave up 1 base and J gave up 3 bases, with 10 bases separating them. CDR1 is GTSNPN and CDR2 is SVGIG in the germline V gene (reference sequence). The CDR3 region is CAWSDSEFYEQYF. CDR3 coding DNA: TGTGCCTGGAGTGACTCCGAATTCTACGAGCAGTACTTC.

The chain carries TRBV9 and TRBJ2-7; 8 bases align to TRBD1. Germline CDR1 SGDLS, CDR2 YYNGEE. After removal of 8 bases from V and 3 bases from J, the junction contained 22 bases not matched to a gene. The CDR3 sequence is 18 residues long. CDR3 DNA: TGTGCCAGTTCACGAACCCCCCTGGGACAGGTCAGAAGCTACGAGCAGTACTTC. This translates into CASSRTPLGQVRSYEQYF.

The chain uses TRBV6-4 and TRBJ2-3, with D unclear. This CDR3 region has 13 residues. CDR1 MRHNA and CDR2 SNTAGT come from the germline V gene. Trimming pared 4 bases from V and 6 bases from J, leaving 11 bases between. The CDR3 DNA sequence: TGTGCCAGCAGTGCTGCGATTTGGGATACGCAGTATTTT. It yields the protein CASSAAIWDTQYF.

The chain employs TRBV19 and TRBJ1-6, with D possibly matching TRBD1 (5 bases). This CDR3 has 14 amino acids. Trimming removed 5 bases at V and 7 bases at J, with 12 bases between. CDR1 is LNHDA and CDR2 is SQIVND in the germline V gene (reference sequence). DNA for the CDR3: TGTGCCAGTAGTTATGGGGGGATGAATTCACCCCTCCACTTT. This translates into CASSYGGMNSPLHF.

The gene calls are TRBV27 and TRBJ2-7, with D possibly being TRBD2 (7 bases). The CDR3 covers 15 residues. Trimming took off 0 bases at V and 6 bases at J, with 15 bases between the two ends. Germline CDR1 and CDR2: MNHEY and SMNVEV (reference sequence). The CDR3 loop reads CASSLSIRGGVEQYF. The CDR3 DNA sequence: TGTGCCAGCAGTTTATCGATAAGGGGGGGGGTCGAGCAGTACTTC.

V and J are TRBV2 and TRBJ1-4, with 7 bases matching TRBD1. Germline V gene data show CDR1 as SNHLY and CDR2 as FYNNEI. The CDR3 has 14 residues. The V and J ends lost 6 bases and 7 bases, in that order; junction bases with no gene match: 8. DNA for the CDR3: TGTGCCAGCAGCCCTCGACAGGGAGTTGAAAAACTGTTTTTT. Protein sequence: CASSPRQGVEKLFF.

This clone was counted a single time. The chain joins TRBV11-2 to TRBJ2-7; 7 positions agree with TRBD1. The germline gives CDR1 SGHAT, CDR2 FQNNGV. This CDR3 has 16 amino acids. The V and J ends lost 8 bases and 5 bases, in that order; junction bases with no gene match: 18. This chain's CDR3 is CASQNVLNRGSHEQYF. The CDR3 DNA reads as TGTGCCAGCCAAAACGTATTAAACAGGGGATCCCACGAGCAGTACTTC.